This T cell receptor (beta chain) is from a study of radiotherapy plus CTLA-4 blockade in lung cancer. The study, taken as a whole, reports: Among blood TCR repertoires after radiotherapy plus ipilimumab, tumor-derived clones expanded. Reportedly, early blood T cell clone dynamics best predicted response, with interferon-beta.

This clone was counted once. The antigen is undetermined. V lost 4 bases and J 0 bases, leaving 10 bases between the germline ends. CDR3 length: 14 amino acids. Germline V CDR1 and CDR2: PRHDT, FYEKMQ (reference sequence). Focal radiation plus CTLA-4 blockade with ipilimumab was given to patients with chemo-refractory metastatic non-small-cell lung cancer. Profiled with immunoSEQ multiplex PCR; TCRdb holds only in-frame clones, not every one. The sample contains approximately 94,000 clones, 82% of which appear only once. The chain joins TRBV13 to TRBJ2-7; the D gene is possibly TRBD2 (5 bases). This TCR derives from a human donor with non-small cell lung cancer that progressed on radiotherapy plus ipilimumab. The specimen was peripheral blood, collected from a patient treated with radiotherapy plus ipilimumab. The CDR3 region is CASSSAGSSYEQYF. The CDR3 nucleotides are TGTGCCAGCAGCTCAGCTGGGAGCTCCTACGAGCAGTACTTC. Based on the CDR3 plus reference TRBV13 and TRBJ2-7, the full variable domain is AAGVIQSPRHLIKEKRETATLKCYPIPRHDTVYWYQQGPGQDPQFLISFYEKMQSDKGSIPDRFSAQQFSDYHSELNMSSLELGDSALYFCASSSAGSSYEQYFGPGTRLTVT.